Presented here are 7 T cell receptor beta chains from one specimen sequenced in a study of identical twins. MiXCR was run by TCRdb on the 5' RACE reads, yielding one entry per CDR3 protein. The table has 500,000 to 650,000 distinct CDR3 sequences, around 24% seen once; the top ten hold approximately 0.49%. This same sample was also part of a study on yellow fever vaccine responses in identical twins.

The specimen sequenced was CD4+ T cells sorted from blood. Receptors were obtained from a woman aged 18-29 years in good health.

The rearrangement uses TRBV6-5 and TRBJ1-5; TRBD1 aligns across 7 bases. The J segment lost 3 bases and the V segment lost 2 bases, leaving 13 bases of the junction unmatched. The germline gives CDR1 MNHEY, CDR2 SVGAGI. The CDR3 spans 18 residues. The chain's CDR3 is CASSYPPGQYESNQPQHF. The CDR3 DNA is TGTGCCAGCAGTTACCCCCCGGGACAGTACGAGTCCAATCAGCCCCAGCATTTT.

In its sample, this clonotype was seen a few times. The V gene is TRBV9, the J gene TRBJ2-7, with 7 bases matching TRBD2. The CDR3 has 15 residues. Germline trimming cut 4 bases from V and 4 bases from J; bases unmatched to any gene: 11. CDR1 is SGDLS, CDR2 YYNGEE, per germline. CDR3 coding DNA: TGTGCCAGCAGCCAAGGTTGGGCGGGAGCGTACGAGCAGTACTTC. It is translated as CASSQGWAGAYEQYF.

This clonotype was seen a single time. The J gene is TRBJ2-2, the V gene TRBV5-1; 8 bases agree with TRBD1. CDR3 length: 17 residues. V dropped 4 bases and J dropped 1; count of bases not matched to a gene: 9. Germline V gene data show CDR1 as SGHRS and CDR2 as YFSETQ. The CDR3 nucleotides are TGCGCCAGCAGCCCGACAGGGGTTGCCTTGAACACCGGGGAGCTGTTTTTT. This codes for CASSPTGVALNTGELFF.

V usage is TRBV7-9 and J usage is TRBJ2-1; 12 nucleotides line up with TRBD2. CDR3 length: 15 amino acids. The junction had 8 bases not matched to a gene; V was cut back by 3 bases and J by 11 bases. Germline CDR1 SEHNR, CDR2 FQNEAQ (reference sequence). CDR3 in DNA: TGTGCCAGCAGCTTCGGGACTAGCGGGTTGGTTAAGCAGTTCTTC. Translating it yields CASSFGTSGLVKQFF. The variable domain in full, completed from reference TRBV7-9 and TRBJ2-1, reads DTGVSQNPRHKITKRGQNVTFRCDPISEHNRLYWYRQTLGQGPEFLTYFQNEAQLEKSRLLSDRFSAERPKGSFSTLEIQRTEQGDSAMYLCASSFGTSGLVKQFFGPGTRLTVL.

The chain links TRBV19 to TRBJ2-3; the D is unclear. The V and J ends lost 7 bases and 7 bases respectively, with 24 bases between them. The CDR3 runs to 16 residues. Germline V gives CDR1 LNHDA, CDR2 SQIVND (reference sequence). CDR3 protein: CASIPSPLSPRHTQYF. CDR3 nucleotides: TGTGCCAGTATACCCTCACCCCTGAGCCCCCGTCATACGCAGTATTTT. Combining the CDR3 with reference TRBV19 and TRBJ2-3 gives the whole variable domain DGGITQSPKYLFRKEGQNVTLSCEQNLNHDAMYWYRQDPGQGLRLIYYSQIVNDFQKGDIAEGYSVSREKKESFPLTVTSAQKNPTAFYLCASIPSPLSPRHTQYFGPGTRLTVL.

The sample holds a few counts of this clonotype. V usage is TRBV18 and J usage is TRBJ2-3; 12 bases align to TRBD2. The CDR3 runs to 16 residues. CDR1 KGHSH and CDR2 LQKENI come from the germline V gene. The V gene end was trimmed by 6 bases and the J gene end by 4 bases; junction bases not matched to a gene: 8. The CDR3 nucleotides are TGTGCCAGCTCTCCCCCCAGGACTAGCGGGGCAGATACGCAGTATTTT. This sequence encodes CASSPPRTSGADTQYF.

The V and J genes are TRBV5-6 and TRBJ2-5; D is unresolved. Trimming pared 0 bases from V and 5 bases from J, leaving 14 bases between. This CDR3 region has 15 residues. CDR1 is SGHDT and CDR2 is YYEEEE in the germline V gene. In DNA, the CDR3 is TGTGCCAGCAGCTTGGGTGTTCAAATGGGGGAGACCCAGTACTTC. As protein: CASSLGVQMGETQYF.